One and the same sample provided the 8 T cell receptor beta chains below, sequenced in a study of shared clonotypes between healthy human individuals. Sequencing was performed with immunoSEQ multiplex PCR; in TCRdb, only in-frame clones are kept and a portion is missing. This table has millions of clones, roughly 94% appearing once. Sequences were obtained from naive CD4+ T cells sorted from blood. Subset given: CD45RA+ positively selected. These receptors were obtained from a man between 18 and 29 years old in good health.

With regard to this clone: Different DNA sequences within this sample yield the same CDR3. The J gene is TRBJ2-7, the V gene TRBV4-3; 9 positions agree with TRBD2. Germline V gives CDR1 LGHNA, CDR2 YSLEER. The CDR3 is 15 amino acids. J lost 2 bases, V lost 1 base, and 3 bases had no gene match. As DNA, the CDR3 is TGCGCCAGCAGCCAAGGGCTAGCGGGGACCTACGAGCAGTACTTC. Translating gives CASSQGLAGTYEQYF.

V and J are TRBV7-8 and TRBJ2-5; TRBD1 might be the D (5 bases). CDR1 and CDR2 from the germline V gene are SGHVS and FQNEAQ. The CDR3 has 13 residues. V shed 4 bases and J shed 4 bases, with 10 bases lying between them. The CDR3 is CASSSSTVETQYF. The CDR3 nucleotides are TGTGCCAGCAGCTCTTCGACAGTAGAGACCCAGTACTTC.

The V gene is TRBV6-6, the J gene TRBJ1-4, with TRBD1 as a possible D gene (5 bases). This CDR3 contains 16 residues. Germline V gives CDR1 MNHNY, CDR2 SVGAGI (reference sequence). V dropped 6 bases and J dropped 5 bases, with 19 bases sitting between them. The CDR3 protein is CASSYTSGRKNEKLFF. Here the CDR3 DNA reads TGTGCCAGCAGCTATACTTCAGGGAGAAAAAATGAAAAACTGTTTTTT.

V usage is TRBV6-1 and J usage is TRBJ1-6; a possible D gene is TRBD1 (6 bases). V was trimmed by 1 base and J by 9 bases, leaving 16 bases between them. CDR1 is MNHNS and CDR2 is SASEGT in the germline V gene. This CDR3 contains 16 residues. The CDR3 DNA is TGTGCCAGCAGTGAAGTGGGGGGCAGGGGACTTTCACCCCTCCACTTT. Translating it yields CASSEVGGRGLSPLHF.

This chain uses TRBV27 with TRBJ2-1; TRBD1 aligns across 12 bases. Germline assignment: CDR1 MNHEY and CDR2 SMNVEV (reference sequence). V lost 3 bases to trimming and J lost 8 bases; unmatched junction nucleotides: 5. The CDR3 is 15 amino acids. The CDR3: CASSFWGQGADEQFF. CDR3 nucleotide sequence: TGTGCCAGCAGTTTCTGGGGACAGGGGGCCGATGAGCAGTTCTTC.

CDR3 in DNA: TGTGCCAGCATAGCGGGAGCACCGGAGACTGAAGCTTTCTTT. This sequence encodes CASIAGAPETEAFF. This chain joins TRBV25-1 and TRBJ1-1; D is unresolved. The CDR3 extends over 14 amino acids. Germline V gene sequence: CDR1 MGHDK, CDR2 SYGVNS. V gave up 7 bases and J gave up 5 bases, with 17 bases separating them. Looking up the rest from reference TRBV25-1 and TRBJ1-1 gives the full variable domain: EADIYQTPRYLVIGTGKKITLECSQTMGHDKMYWYQQDPGMELHLIHYSYGVNSTEKGDLSSESTVSRIRTEHFPLTLESARPSHTSQYLCASIAGAPETEAFFGQGTRLTVV.

V is TRBV5-1 and J is TRBJ2-7; D might be TRBD2 (6 bases). CDR1 is SGHRS and CDR2 is YFSETQ in the germline V gene. V was pared by 4 bases and J by 2 bases, with 13 bases between. This CDR3 spans 14 amino acids. CDR3 nucleotides: TGCGCCAGCAGCGCAGAGGGACTTGCCTACGAGCAGTACTTC. It is translated as CASSAEGLAYEQYF.

CDR3 DNA sequence: TGTGCTAGTGGTTTGCCCCCCGCCAGCGGCTACACCTTC. Translation gives CASGLPPASGYTF. The J gene is TRBJ1-2, the V gene TRBV12-5; D is uncertain. This CDR3 has 13 residues. The germline gives CDR1 LGHNT, CDR2 FRNRAP. Trimming stripped 2 bases from V and 8 bases from J, with 12 bases between.